The sequence of this T cell receptor (beta chain) was determined in a study of identical twins. Whole-study findings and limits: Insertions were reduced in abundant cord blood beta clonotypes but not in memory repertoires. Out-of-frame TCR alpha sharing in monozygotic twins exceeded recombination model predictions.

TCRdb re-derived calls from the 5' RACE reads in MiXCR, one entry per CDR3 protein. The repertoire holds some 320,000 distinct CDR3 sequences, with over 9% as singletons. Healthy Caucasians provided all donations. Per germline, CDR1 SGHRS and CDR2 YFSETQ. V gave up 2 bases and J gave up 0 bases, with 12 bases separating them. This CDR3 has 16 amino acids. At least ten counts were recorded for this clonotype. What it recognizes is unknown. This sample was shared with a second study, whose subject was yellow fever vaccine responses in identical twins.

The chain combines TRBV5-1 with TRBJ2-1, with unresolved D. The sequencing input was CD8+ T cells sorted from blood. The source of this sequence is a young woman in good health. In DNA form, the CDR3 reads TGCGCCAGCAGCTTTCCGGAAAATAGCTCCTACAATGAGCAGTTCTTC. Residues: CASSFPENSSYNEQFF. Using reference TRBV5-1 and TRBJ2-1 for the parts outside the CDR3, the full variable domain is KAGVTQTPRYLIKTRGQQVTLSCSPISGHRSVSWYQQTPGQGLQFLFEYFSETQRNKGNFPGRFSGRQFSNSRSEMNVSTLELGDSALYLCASSFPENSSYNEQFFGPGTRLTVL.